This paragraph covers one T cell receptor beta chain sequence. The antigen is undetermined. The data stem from a study of beta chain features in type 1 diabetes. cDNA synthesis used the whole RNA isolate, giving expressed TCRB sequences. Clones were sequenced by immunoSEQ multiplex PCR, and TCRdb holds only the in-frame ones, with some missing. Of roughly 130,000 clones in the sample, nearly 9.5% were seen once. Study-level findings and limits: Patients with type 1 diabetes carried fewer insertions and had more deletions at their VDJ junctions.

From germline, CDR1 is MNHEY and CDR2 SMNVEV (reference sequence). V was trimmed by 2 bases and J by 7 bases, leaving 15 bases between them. The CDR3 contains 15 residues. This clonotype was obtained from a young man in good health. Sample: central memory CD4+ T cells from blood. The V and J genes are TRBV27 and TRBJ2-1; TRBD1 is a possible D gene (6 bases). The CDR3 DNA follows: TGTGCCAGCAGTTTAGTTTCTGCTCAGGGGAATGAGCAGTTCTTC. This codes for CASSLVSAQGNEQFF.